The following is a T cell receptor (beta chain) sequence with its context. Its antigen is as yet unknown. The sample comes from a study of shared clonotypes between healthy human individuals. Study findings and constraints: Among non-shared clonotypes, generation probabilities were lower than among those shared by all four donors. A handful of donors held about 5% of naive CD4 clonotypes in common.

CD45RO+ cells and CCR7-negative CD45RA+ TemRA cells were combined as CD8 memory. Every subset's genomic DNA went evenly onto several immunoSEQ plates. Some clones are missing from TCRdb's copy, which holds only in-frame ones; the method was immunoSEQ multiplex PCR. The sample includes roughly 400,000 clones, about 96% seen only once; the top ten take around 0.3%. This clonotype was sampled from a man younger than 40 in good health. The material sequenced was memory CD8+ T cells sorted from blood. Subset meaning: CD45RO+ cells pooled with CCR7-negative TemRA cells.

CDR3 bases: TGTGCCAGCAGCTTATTGTCGGTAAACACCGGGGAGCTGTTTTTT. It specifies CASSLLSVNTGELFF. The rearrangement joins TRBV7-2 to TRBJ2-2, with unresolved D. Per the germline V gene, CDR1 is SGHTA and CDR2 is FQGNSA. V was shortened by 2 bases and J by 2 bases, with 9 bases between the two germline ends. The CDR3 is made up of 15 amino acids.